This TCR beta chain is from a study of TIL therapy for anti-PD-1-resistant metastatic lung cancer. Whole-study context: Median patient age was almost 55, ranging about 38-80 years.

Described time point: pre-treatment sample, taken before nivolumab and TIL therapy. Sequencing used immunoSEQ v3. Survey-level samples got approximately 2.1 million read pairs; deep-level samples got roughly 5-6.5 million. Here immunoSEQ multiplex PCR was the method, and the copy in TCRdb shows in-frame clones only, minus some. The profile shows tens of thousands of clones, about 69% of them singletons. The CDR3 contains 16 residues. The V and J ends lost 0 bases and 5 bases, in that order; junction bases with no gene match: 10. CDR1 is GTSNPN, CDR2 SVGIG, per germline (reference sequence). This chain uses TRBV30 with TRBJ2-3, with 8 bases that match TRBD2. The sequence was collected from a person aged 25 to 79 with non-small cell lung cancer. This sample comprised blood, obtained at baseline. The CDR3 nucleotides read TGTGCCTGGAGTGTCTGGGTGGGACTAGAAGGAGATACGCAGTATTTT. The encoded protein is CAWSVWVGLEGDTQYF.